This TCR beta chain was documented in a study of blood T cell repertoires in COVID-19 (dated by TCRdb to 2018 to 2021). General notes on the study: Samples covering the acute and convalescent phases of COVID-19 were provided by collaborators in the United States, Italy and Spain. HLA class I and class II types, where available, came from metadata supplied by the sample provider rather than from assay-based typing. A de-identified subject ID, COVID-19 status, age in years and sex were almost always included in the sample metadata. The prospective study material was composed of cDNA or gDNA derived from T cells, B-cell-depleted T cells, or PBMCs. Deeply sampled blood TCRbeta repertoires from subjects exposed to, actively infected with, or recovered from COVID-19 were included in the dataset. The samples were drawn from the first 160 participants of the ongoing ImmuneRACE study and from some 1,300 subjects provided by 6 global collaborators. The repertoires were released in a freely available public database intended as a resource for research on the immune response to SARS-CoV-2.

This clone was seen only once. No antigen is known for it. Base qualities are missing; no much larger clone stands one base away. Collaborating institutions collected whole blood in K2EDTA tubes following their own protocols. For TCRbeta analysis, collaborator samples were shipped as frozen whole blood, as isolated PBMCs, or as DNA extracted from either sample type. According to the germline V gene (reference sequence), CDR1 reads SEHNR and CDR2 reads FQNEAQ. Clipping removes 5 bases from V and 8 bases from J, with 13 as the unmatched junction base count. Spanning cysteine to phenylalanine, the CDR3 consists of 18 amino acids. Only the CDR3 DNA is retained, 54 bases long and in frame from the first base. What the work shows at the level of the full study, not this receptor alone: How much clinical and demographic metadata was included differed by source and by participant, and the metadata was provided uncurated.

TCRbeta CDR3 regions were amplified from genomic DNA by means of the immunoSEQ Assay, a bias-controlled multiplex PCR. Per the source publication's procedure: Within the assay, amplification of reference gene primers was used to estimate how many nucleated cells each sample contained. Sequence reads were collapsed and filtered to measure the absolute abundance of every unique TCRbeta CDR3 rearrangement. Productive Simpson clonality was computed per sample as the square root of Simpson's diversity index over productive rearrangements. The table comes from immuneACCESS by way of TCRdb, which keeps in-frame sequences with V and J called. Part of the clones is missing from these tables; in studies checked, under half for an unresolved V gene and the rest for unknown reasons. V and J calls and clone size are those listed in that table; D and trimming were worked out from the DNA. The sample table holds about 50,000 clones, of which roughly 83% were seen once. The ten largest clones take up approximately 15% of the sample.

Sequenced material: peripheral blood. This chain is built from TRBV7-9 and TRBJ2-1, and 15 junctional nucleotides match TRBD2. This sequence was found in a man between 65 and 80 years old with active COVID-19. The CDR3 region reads CASSRYGTSGRKVDEQFF. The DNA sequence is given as TGTGCCAGCAGCCGGTATGGGACTAGCGGGAGGAAGGTGGATGAGCAGTTCTTC.